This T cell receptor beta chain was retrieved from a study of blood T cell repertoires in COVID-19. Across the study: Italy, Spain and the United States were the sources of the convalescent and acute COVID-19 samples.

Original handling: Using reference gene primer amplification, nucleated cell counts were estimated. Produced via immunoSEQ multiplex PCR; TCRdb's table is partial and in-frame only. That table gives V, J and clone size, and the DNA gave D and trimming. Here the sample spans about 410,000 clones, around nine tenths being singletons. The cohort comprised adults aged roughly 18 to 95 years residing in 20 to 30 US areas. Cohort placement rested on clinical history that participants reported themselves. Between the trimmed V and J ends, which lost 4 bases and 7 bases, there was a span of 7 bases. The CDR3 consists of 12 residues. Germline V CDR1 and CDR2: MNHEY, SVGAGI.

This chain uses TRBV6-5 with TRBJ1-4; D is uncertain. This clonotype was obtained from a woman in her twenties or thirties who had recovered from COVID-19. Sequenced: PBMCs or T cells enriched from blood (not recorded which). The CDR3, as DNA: TGTGCCAGCAGTTCACGGGGTGAAAAACTGTTTTTT. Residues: CASSSRGEKLFF.